This passage covers 24 T cell receptor beta chains from one sample sequenced in a study of T-cell reconstitution after alpha-beta-depleted transplantation in children. A library of TCRbeta sequences, prepared with unique molecular identifiers, was generated. TCRdb called the PCR reads again in MiXCR, with one record for every CDR3 protein. The sample lists fewer than 700,000 distinct CDR3 sequences; roughly 24% were seen once. Sequenced here: PBMCs, mostly from graft donor cells, sampled 360 days after TCRalphabeta/CD19-depleted stem cell transplant. The receptors here all came from a boy in the first two years of life who had a stem cell transplant for acute myeloid leukemia, so the T cells may come from the graft donor.

There are many counts of this clonotype. Relative to the germline gene, one junction end is altered; a read error may explain this. The chain couples TRBV3-1 to TRBJ1-1, with 7 bases that match TRBD1. The CDR3 is 14 residues long. Germline CDR1 reads LGHDT; CDR2 reads YNNKEL (reference sequence). CDR3 protein: CASRQDRANTEAFF. CDR3 coding DNA: TGTGCCAGCAGACAAGACAGGGCGAACACTGAAGCTTTCTTT.

There are many counts of this clonotype. This chain links TRBV15 with TRBJ2-1, with a possible D match to TRBD2 (6 bases). Trimming stripped 3 bases from V and 1 base from J, with 19 bases between. In germline, CDR1 is LNHNV, CDR2 YYDKDF (reference sequence). The CDR3 is 18 amino acids. The CDR3: CATSRDRPGGMSYNEQFF. DNA of the CDR3: TGTGCCACCAGCAGGGACCGCCCTGGGGGGATGTCCTACAATGAGCAGTTCTTC.

This clonotype showed up many times. The chain links TRBV29-1 to TRBJ2-5, with D unclear. Trimming took off 6 bases at V and 2 bases at J, with 13 bases between the two ends. CDR1 is SQVTM, CDR2 ANQGSEA, per germline. The CDR3 has 13 amino acids. In DNA, the CDR3 is TGCAGCGTCGTCGAGCCAGTTCAAGAGACCCAGTACTTC. Its translation is CSVVEPVQETQYF.

The genes are TRBV5-1 and TRBJ2-3, with D uncertain. Trimming took off 1 base at V and 0 bases at J, with 9 bases between the two ends. The CDR3 consists of 15 residues. CDR1 SGHRS and CDR2 YFSETQ come from the germline V gene. CDR3: CASSLRETSTDTQYF. In nucleotides, the CDR3 is TGCGCCAGCAGCTTGAGAGAGACTAGCACAGATACGCAGTATTTT.

The chain couples TRBV12-3 or TRBV12-4 to TRBJ2-5; 8 bases map to TRBD1. CDR3 length: 18 residues. V shed 7 bases and J 1 base; nucleotides not matched to a gene: 17. The CDR3 region is CASTRALTGGRAQETQYF. Written as DNA, the CDR3 is TGTGCCAGCACGCGGGCATTAACAGGGGGTCGCGCCCAAGAGACCCAGTACTTC.

The chain has TRBV5-1 and TRBJ2-5; TRBD2 might be the D (6 bases). Germline V gene lookup returns CDR1 SGHRS and CDR2 YFSETQ. The CDR3 runs to 16 residues. V was shortened by 4 bases and J by 3 bases, with 19 bases between the two germline ends. CDR3 residues: CASSRSRAGFEETQYF. The CDR3 coding sequence is TGCGCCAGCAGCCGGAGCAGGGCGGGGTTTGAAGAGACCCAGTACTTC.

The chain employs TRBV27 and TRBJ1-5, with D hard to call. Trimming cost V 5 bases and J 0 bases, with 14 bases left between them. CDR3 size: 16 residues. Germline values: CDR1 MNHEY, CDR2 SMNVEV (reference sequence). CDR3 nucleotides: TGTGCCAGCAGTCCTATTCCGGGATCTAGCAATCAGCCCCAGCATTTT. This gives the protein CASSPIPGSSNQPQHF.

The chain has TRBV6-5 and TRBJ1-2; no firm D call. The V and J ends lost 8 bases and 4 bases respectively, with 11 bases between them. Germline CDR1 reads MNHEY; CDR2 reads SVGAGI. This CDR3 is 12 amino acids long. The CDR3 nucleotides read TGTGCCAGCGCAAAGGACCCCTATGGCTACACCTTC. Protein product: CASAKDPYGYTF.

J is TRBJ1-1 and V is TRBV12-3 or TRBV12-4; 7 bases fit TRBD1. V lost 5 bases, J lost 4 bases, and 13 bases stayed unmatched. The CDR3 length is 16 residues. The CDR3 DNA reads as TGTGCCAGCAGTCCCGGGCAGGGGGGGGTAGGCACTGAAGCTTTCTTT. Translation gives CASSPGQGGVGTEAFF.

This clonotype was observed a handful of times. V usage is TRBV15 and J usage is TRBJ2-5; 7 bases align to TRBD1. Trimming took 7 bases from V and 0 from J; bases not matched to a gene: 5. This CDR3 has 14 residues. Germline CDR1 and CDR2: LNHNV and YYDKDF (reference sequence). CDR3 amino acids: CATTSDRYQETQYF. The DNA for the CDR3 is TGTGCCACCACTTCGGACAGGTACCAAGAGACCCAGTACTTC.

The rearrangement links TRBV27 to TRBJ2-5, with D hard to call. Trimming took 2 bases from V and 2 from J, leaving 9 bases between them. Germline V gives CDR1 MNHEY, CDR2 SMNVEV (reference sequence). The CDR3 has 14 residues. The CDR3 reads CASSLTGFQETQYF. In nucleotides, the CDR3 is TGTGCCAGCAGTTTAACCGGGTTTCAAGAGACCCAGTACTTC.

The table lists this clonotype with a few counts. The CDR3 spells CASTGPSRNSPLHF. The CDR3 coding sequence is TGTGCCAGCACGGGGCCAAGTCGGAATTCACCCCTCCACTTT. This sequence joins TRBV12-3 or TRBV12-4 and TRBJ1-6; TRBD1 might be the D (5 bases). This CDR3 comprises 14 residues. Trimming removed 7 bases at V and 7 bases at J, with 14 bases between.

This clonotype was picked up many times. The CDR3 sequence: CASSYFRGLTYEQYF. CDR3 DNA sequence: TGTGCCAGCAGTTACTTCAGGGGGCTAACCTACGAGCAGTACTTC. The chain links TRBV6-5 to TRBJ2-7; 8 positions agree with TRBD1. The CDR3 spans 15 residues. Germline lookup yields CDR1 MNHEY and CDR2 SVGAGI. Trimming took 1 base from V and 2 from J; bases not matched to a gene: 4.

This sequence joins TRBV5-1 and TRBJ1-2; no clear D gene. Germline V CDR1 and CDR2: SGHRS, YFSETQ. This CDR3 contains 14 residues. Trimming left V 0 bases short and J 2 bases short, with 8 bases between. Here the CDR3 DNA reads TGCGCCAGCAGCTTGGACTTAGGGAACTATGGCTACACCTTC. It translates to CASSLDLGNYGYTF.

This clonotype has just one count. The J gene is TRBJ2-1, the V gene TRBV6-5, with 7 bases aligning to TRBD1. Germline loops: CDR1 MNHEY, CDR2 SVGAGI. The junction had 10 bases not matched to a gene; V was cut back by 2 bases and J by 3 bases. CDR3 size: 17 residues. In DNA, the CDR3 is TGTGCCAGCAGTTACCCTAAACAGGGGCCCCTCTACAATGAGCAGTTCTTC. Its translation: CASSYPKQGPLYNEQFF.

This clonotype was found many times. This chain links TRBV7-2 with TRBJ1-1; no reliable D call. The CDR3 is 15 amino acids. V was trimmed by 1 base and J by 0 bases, leaving 9 bases between them. Germline loops: CDR1 SGHTA, CDR2 FQGNSA. For the CDR3, the DNA is TGTGCCAGCAGCTTAGGGGTGGGTGTGAACACTGAAGCTTTCTTT. It specifies CASSLGVGVNTEAFF.

The chain links TRBV7-9 to TRBJ2-1; a weak D match, TRBD1 (5 bases). The germline V gene has CDR1 SEHNR and CDR2 FQNEAQ (reference sequence). CDR3 length equals 14 residues. The V end was cut by 1 base, the J end by 6 bases, with 10 bases between. CDR3 amino acids: CASSLGWQGNEQFF. DNA for the CDR3: TGTGCCAGCAGCTTAGGCTGGCAGGGCAATGAGCAGTTCTTC.

The rearrangement uses TRBV5-1 and TRBJ2-3; TRBD2 might be the D (6 bases). The ends were cut back, 2 bases at V and 4 bases at J, with 14 bases in the middle. Per the germline V gene, CDR1 is SGHRS and CDR2 is YFSETQ. The CDR3 consists of 15 residues. The CDR3 reads CASSLRRGVSDTQYF. The CDR3 nucleotides are TGCGCCAGCAGCTTACGGCGGGGTGTGTCAGATACGCAGTATTTT.

This sequence joins TRBV6-2 or TRBV6-3 and TRBJ2-1; D remains unclear. The CDR3 contains 12 residues. V was pared by 3 bases and J by 7 bases, with 7 bases between. Germline values: CDR1 MNHEY, CDR2 SVGEGT. The CDR3 sequence is CASSYLGNEQFF. The CDR3 DNA follows: TGTGCCAGCAGTTATTTGGGGAATGAGCAGTTCTTC.

The CDR3 spells CASSQSDRQRETQYF. The CDR3 DNA sequence: TGTGCCAGCAGCCAGTCGGACAGGCAGCGAGAGACCCAGTACTTC. This chain joins TRBV3-1 and TRBJ2-5, with 7 bases fitting TRBD1. The CDR3 totals 15 residues. Germline-derived CDR1 and CDR2 are LGHDT and YNNKEL (reference sequence). V lost 3 bases to trimming and J lost 4 bases; unmatched junction nucleotides: 8.

The CDR3 reads CSVRTGSYGYTF. The CDR3 DNA is TGCAGCGTTCGTACAGGTTCCTATGGCTACACCTTC. The chain recombines TRBV29-1 with TRBJ1-2, with D possibly TRBD1 on 5 matching bases. The CDR3 has 12 amino acids. V lost 5 bases and J lost 4, with 11 bases in between. From germline, CDR1 is SQVTM and CDR2 ANQGSEA.

In regard to this clonotype: A much larger clonotype is one base distant, so this may be a read error. No conserved phenylalanine or tryptophan ends this CDR3, so it is likely a read error. No DNA is shown, since the ends of the CDR3 on it are uncertain; the CDR3 is the one TCRdb lists. This chain uses TRBV12-3 or TRBV12-4 with TRBJ1-5. A total of 14 residues make up the CDR3, ends included. The CDR3 loop reads CASSGSSGNQPQQL.

As for this clonotype: A clone one base away is much larger, so this may be a read error. The CDR3 does not end in the conserved phenylalanine or tryptophan, so this is likely a read error. The V call is TRBV5-1, the J call TRBJ1-6, with no clear D. V lost 4 bases and J lost 6, with 8 bases in between. This CDR3 has 13 residues. Germline lookup yields CDR1 SGHRS and CDR2 YFSETQ. CDR3 in DNA: TGCGCCAGCAGCCCGGAGGGTAATTCACCCCTCCACTCT. Protein sequence: CASSPEGNSPLHS.

This clonotype appeared a few times. J is TRBJ2-4 and V is TRBV5-1, with D possibly TRBD2 on 5 matching bases. Germline V lookup: CDR1 SGHRS, CDR2 YFSETQ. CDR3 length: 15 amino acids. V was shortened by 5 bases and J by 3 bases, with 15 bases between the two germline ends. CDR3 bases: TGCGCCAGCAGACCAAACGGGGTGTACAAAAACATTCAGTACTTC. Protein sequence: CASRPNGVYKNIQYF.